This record concerns one TCR beta chain sequence. This entry belongs to a study of blood T cell repertoires in COVID-19. Looking at the study overall: Sample material is recorded as cDNA or gDNA derived from T cells, B-cell-depleted T cells, or PBMCs.

Produced via immunoSEQ multiplex PCR; TCRdb's table is partial and in-frame only. This table holds 200,000 to 250,000 clones, 80% to 85% found once. The source is an elderly woman with COVID-19, enrolled during active disease. Sequenced: peripheral blood.

The CDR3 here is CASSFGGYNQPQHF. CDR3 bases: TGTGCCAGCAGCTTTGGGGGGTACAATCAGCCCCAGCATTTT. This chain connects TRBV5-8 to TRBJ1-5, with D possibly matching TRBD1 (5 bases). CDR1 and CDR2 from the germline V gene are SGHTS and YDEGEE. The CDR3 consists of 14 residues. V lost 2 bases, J lost 3 bases, and 9 bases lay in between.